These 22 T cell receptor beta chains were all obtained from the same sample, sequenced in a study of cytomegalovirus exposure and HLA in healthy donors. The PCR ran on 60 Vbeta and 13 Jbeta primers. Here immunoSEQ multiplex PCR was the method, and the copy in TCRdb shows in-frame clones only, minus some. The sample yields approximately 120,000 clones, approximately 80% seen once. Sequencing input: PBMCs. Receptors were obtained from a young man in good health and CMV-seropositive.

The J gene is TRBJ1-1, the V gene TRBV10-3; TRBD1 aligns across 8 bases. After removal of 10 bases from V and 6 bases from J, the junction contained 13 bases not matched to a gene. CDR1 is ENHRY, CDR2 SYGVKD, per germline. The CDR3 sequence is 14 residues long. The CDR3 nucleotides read TGTGCCACGTGGGTCCAGGGGGCGAGGTCTGAAGCTTTCTTT. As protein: CATWVQGARSEAFF.

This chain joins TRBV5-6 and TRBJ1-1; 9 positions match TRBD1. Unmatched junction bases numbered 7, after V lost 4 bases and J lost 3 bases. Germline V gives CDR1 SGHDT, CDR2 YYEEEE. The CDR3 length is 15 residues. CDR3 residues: CASSLLDRGHTEAFF. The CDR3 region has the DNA TGTGCCAGCAGCCTCTTGGACAGGGGCCACACTGAAGCTTTCTTT.

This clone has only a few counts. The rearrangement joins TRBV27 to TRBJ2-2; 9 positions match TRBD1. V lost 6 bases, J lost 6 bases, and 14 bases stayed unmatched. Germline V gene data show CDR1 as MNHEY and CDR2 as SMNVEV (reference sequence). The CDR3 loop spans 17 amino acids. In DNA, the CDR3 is TGTGCCAGCAGGACGGCACAGGGGGCGCTTTTTGCCGGGGAGCTGTTTTTT. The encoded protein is CASRTAQGALFAGELFF.

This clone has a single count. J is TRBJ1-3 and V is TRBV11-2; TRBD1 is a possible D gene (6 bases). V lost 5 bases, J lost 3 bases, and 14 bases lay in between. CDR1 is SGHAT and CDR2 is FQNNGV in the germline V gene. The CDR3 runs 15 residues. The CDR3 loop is CASSPTGSSGNTIYF. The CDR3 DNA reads TGTGCCAGCAGCCCGACAGGAAGTAGTGGAAACACCATATATTTT.

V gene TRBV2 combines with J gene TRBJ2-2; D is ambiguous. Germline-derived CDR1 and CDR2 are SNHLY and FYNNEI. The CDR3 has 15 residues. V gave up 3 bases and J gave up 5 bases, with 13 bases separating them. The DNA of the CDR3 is TGTGCCAGCAGTGACGTATTGCGGCCGACCGGGGAGCTGTTTTTT. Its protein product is CASSDVLRPTGELFF.

The DNA of the CDR3 is TGTGCCAGCAGCCGGACAGGGGGACGTCTGGGCGAGCAGTACTTC. It translates to CASSRTGGRLGEQYF. V gene TRBV7-6 combines with J gene TRBJ2-7, with TRBD1 identical over 10 bases. This CDR3 contains 15 residues. Germline CDR1 SGHVS, CDR2 FNYEAQ. Trimming removed 5 bases from V and 6 bases from J; junction bases left unmatched: 10.

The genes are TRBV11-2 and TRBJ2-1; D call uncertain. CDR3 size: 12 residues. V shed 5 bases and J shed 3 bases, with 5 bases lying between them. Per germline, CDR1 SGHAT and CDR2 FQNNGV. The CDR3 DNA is TGTGCCAGCAGCCCTAACTACAATGAGCAGTTCTTC. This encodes CASSPNYNEQFF.

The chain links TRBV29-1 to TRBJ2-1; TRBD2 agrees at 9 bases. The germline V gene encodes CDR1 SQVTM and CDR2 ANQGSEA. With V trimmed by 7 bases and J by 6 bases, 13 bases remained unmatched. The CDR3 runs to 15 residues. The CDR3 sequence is CSAHGLARTPNEQFF. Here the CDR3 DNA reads TGCAGCGCCCATGGACTAGCGAGAACTCCCAATGAGCAGTTCTTC.

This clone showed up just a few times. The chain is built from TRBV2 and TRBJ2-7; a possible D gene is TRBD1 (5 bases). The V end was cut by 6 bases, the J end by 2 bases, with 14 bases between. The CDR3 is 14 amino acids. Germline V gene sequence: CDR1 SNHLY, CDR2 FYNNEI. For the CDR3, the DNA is TGTGCCAGCAGACCGACAGTTACTACCTACGAGCAGTACTTC. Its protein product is CASRPTVTTYEQYF.

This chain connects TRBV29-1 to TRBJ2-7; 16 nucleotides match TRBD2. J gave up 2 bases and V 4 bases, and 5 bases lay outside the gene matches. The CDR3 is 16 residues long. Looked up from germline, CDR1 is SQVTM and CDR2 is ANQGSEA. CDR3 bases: TGCAGCGTTGCCGGGACTAGCGGGAGGGCCCCCTACGAGCAGTACTTC. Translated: CSVAGTSGRAPYEQYF.

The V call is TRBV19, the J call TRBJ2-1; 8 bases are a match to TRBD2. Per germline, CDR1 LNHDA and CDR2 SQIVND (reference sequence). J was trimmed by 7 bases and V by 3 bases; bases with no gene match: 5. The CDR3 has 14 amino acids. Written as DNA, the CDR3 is TGTGCCAGTAGTATGGCGGGAGGCCGGAATGAGCAGTTCTTC. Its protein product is CASSMAGGRNEQFF.

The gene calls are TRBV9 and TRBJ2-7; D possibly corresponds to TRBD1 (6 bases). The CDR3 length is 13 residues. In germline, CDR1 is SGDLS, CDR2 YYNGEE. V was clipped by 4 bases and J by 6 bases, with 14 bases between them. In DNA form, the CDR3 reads TGTGCCAGCAGCCCAACCCGGACAGCCGAGCAGTACTTC. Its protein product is CASSPTRTAEQYF. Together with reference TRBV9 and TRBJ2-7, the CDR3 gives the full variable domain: DSGVTQTPKHLITATGQRVTLRCSPRSGDLSVYWYQQSLDQGLQFLIQYYNGEERAKGNILERFSAQQFPDLHSELNLSSLELGDSALYFCASSPTRTAEQYFGPGTRLTVT.

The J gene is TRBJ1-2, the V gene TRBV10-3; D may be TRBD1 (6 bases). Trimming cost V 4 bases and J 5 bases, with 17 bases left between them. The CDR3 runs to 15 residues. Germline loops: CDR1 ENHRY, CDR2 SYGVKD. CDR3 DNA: TGTGCCATCAGTGGAGCTGGCAGGGGTACTTATGGCTACACCTTC. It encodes CAISGAGRGTYGYTF.

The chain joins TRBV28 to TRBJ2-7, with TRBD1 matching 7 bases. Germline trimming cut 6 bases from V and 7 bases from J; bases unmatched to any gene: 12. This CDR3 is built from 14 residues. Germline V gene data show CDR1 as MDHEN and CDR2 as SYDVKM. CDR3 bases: TGTGCCAGCAGCCCTACAGGGGTTCGCGGGGAGCAGTACTTC. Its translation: CASSPTGVRGEQYF.

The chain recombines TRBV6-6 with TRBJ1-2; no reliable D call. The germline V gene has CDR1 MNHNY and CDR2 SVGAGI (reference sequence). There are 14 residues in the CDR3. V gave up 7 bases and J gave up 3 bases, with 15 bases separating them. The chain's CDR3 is CASIRGIGHYGYTF. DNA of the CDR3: TGTGCCAGCATAAGAGGGATAGGGCACTATGGCTACACCTTC.

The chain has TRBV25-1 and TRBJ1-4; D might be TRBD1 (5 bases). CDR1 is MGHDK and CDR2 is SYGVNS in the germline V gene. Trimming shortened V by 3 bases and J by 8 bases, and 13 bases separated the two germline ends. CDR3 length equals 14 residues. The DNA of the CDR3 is TGTGCCAGCAGTGATCATGGGGCGCGAGAAAAACTGTTTTTT. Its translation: CASSDHGAREKLFF.

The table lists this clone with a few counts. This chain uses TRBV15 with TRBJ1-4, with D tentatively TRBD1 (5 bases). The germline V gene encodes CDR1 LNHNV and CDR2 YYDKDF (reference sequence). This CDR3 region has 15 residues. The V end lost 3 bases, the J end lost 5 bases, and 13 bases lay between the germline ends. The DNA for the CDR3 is TGTGCCACCAGCAGTAAGGCAGGGTGGAATGAAAAACTGTTTTTT. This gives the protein CATSSKAGWNEKLFF.

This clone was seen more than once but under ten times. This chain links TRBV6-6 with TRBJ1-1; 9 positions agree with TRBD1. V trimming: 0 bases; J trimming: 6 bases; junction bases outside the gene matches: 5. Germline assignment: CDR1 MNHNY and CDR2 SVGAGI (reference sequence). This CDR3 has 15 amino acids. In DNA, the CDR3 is TGTGCCAGCAGTTACTCGACCCGACAGGGGGCTGAAGCTTTCTTT. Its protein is CASSYSTRQGAEAFF.

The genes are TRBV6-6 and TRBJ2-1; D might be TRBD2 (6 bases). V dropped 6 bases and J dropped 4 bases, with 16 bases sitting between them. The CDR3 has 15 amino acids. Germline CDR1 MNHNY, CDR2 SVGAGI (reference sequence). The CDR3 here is CASSTGRYSYNEQFF. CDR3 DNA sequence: TGTGCCAGCAGCACGGGGAGGTATTCTTACAATGAGCAGTTCTTC.

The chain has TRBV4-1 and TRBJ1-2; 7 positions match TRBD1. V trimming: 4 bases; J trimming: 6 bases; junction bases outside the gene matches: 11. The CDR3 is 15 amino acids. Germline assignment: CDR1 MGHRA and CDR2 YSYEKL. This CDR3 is CASSRPETGLDGYTF. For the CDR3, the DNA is TGCGCCAGCAGCCGGCCTGAGACAGGGTTGGATGGCTACACCTTC.

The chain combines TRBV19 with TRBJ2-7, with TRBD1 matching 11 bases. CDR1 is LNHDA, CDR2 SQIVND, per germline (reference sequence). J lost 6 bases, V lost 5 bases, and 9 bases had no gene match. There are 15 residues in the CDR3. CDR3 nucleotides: TGTGCCAGTAGTGTCGGGACAGGGGGATTGGGCGAGCAGTACTTC. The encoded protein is CASSVGTGGLGEQYF.

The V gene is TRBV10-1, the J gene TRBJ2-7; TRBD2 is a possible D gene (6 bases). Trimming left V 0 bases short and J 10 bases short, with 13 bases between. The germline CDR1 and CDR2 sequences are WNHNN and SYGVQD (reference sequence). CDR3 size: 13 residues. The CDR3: CASSESTRGFQYF. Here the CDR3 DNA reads TGCGCCAGCAGTGAGTCGACGCGGGGATTCCAGTACTTC.